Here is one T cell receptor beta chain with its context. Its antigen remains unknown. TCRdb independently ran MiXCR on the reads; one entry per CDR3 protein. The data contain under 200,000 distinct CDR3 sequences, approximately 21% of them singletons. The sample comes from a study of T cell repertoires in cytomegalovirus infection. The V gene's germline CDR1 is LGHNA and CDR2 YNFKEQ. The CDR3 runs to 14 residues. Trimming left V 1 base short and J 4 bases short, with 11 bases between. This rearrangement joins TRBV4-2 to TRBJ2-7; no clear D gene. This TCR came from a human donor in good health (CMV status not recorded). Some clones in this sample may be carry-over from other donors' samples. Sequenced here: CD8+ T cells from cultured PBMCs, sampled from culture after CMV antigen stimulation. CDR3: CASSQALSAYEQYF. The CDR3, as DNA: TGTGCCAGCAGCCAAGCACTGAGCGCATACGAGCAGTACTTC.